This T cell receptor (beta chain) was obtained from a study of CD8 T cells in ankylosing spondylitis. General study results and limits: A motif of eight highly homologous TCR beta variants was seen as apparently characteristic of ankylosing spondylitis blood.

Comment on this clonotype: What it binds is unknown.

From the 5' RACE reads, TCRdb called clonotypes with MiXCR, one entry per CDR3 protein. The table has over 700,000 distinct CDR3 sequences, 15% to 20% seen once. The V and J ends lost 3 bases and 8 bases respectively, with 13 bases between them. CDR3 size: 13 residues. The TCR originated in a male donor with ankylosing spondylitis. V is TRBV12-3 or TRBV12-4 and J is TRBJ1-1; D perhaps matches TRBD1 (6 bases). The sequenced sample was blood, either unsorted or a sorted T cell fraction (not recorded which). Here the CDR3 DNA reads TGTGCCAGCAGTTTCTCTGTCAGGGGAGAAGCTTTCTTT. It yields the protein CASSFSVRGEAFF.